Listed here are 3 T cell receptor beta chains from one sample, sequenced in a study of shared clonotypes between healthy human individuals. Data came from immunoSEQ multiplex PCR; TCRdb stores just in-frame clones and leaves some out. This table holds around 450,000 clones, roughly 83% found once. The specimen sequenced was PBMCs. Receptors were obtained from a woman between 35 and 50 years old in good health. Some clones in this sample may be carry-over from other donors' samples.

The CDR3 DNA reads TGCGCCAGCAGCCAAACGGGACAGGGGGAAACTGAAGCTTTCTTT. It encodes CASSQTGQGETEAFF. V and J are TRBV4-1 and TRBJ1-1, with 11 nucleotides matching TRBD1. The germline CDR1 and CDR2 sequences are MGHRA and YSYEKL. The CDR3 spans 15 residues. The trim removed 2 bases at V and 5 bases at J, leaving 4 bases unmatched.

J is TRBJ1-1 and V is TRBV2; D not resolved. Germline V gene sequence: CDR1 SNHLY, CDR2 FYNNEI. The CDR3 covers 15 residues. V dropped 3 bases and J dropped 2 bases, with 13 bases sitting between them. In DNA form, the CDR3 reads TGTGCCAGCAGTGATGACACGTTTTTCAACACTGAAGCTTTCTTT. It is translated as CASSDDTFFNTEAFF.

The J gene is TRBJ2-2, the V gene TRBV19; D may match TRBD1 or TRBD2 (5 bases each). CDR3 size: 14 residues. Germline V gene sequence: CDR1 LNHDA, CDR2 SQIVND (reference sequence). The V end was cut by 6 bases, the J end by 3 bases, with 11 bases between. The CDR3 DNA reads TGTGCCAGTAGGGGAGCAGGGTACACCGGGGAGCTGTTTTTT. It codes for CASRGAGYTGELFF.